These 32 T cell receptor beta chains share one sample of origin, sequenced in a study of blood T cells in healthy people across ages. A J-beta primer mix and a sample-barcoded 5' primer were used in a second PCR of about 7 to 12 cycles. TCRdb recomputed calls from the 5' RACE reads with MiXCR, one row per CDR3 protein. Among some 1.6 million distinct CDR3 sequences listed, 34% were seen once. The sample was blood. The receptors originated from a woman aged 25 to 39 in good health.

In DNA form, the CDR3 reads TGTGCCAGCAGCTATCTTAGCGGTACAGGGAATGAGCAGTTCTTC. Translation: CASSYLSGTGNEQFF. The genes are TRBV4-2 and TRBJ2-1; D is perhaps TRBD1 or TRBD2 (6 bases each). Germline V gene lookup returns CDR1 LGHNA and CDR2 YNFKEQ. Trimming took off 5 bases at V and 7 bases at J, with 18 bases between the two ends. This CDR3 spans 15 amino acids.

This clonotype was observed a handful of times. The chain recombines TRBV6-5 with TRBJ1-4; no definite D call. The CDR3 consists of 13 residues. The V gene's germline CDR1 is MNHEY and CDR2 SVGAGI. V was trimmed by 0 bases and J by 11 bases, leaving 10 bases between them. The CDR3 DNA sequence: TGTGCCAGCAGTTACTCGAATGGAGGGAAACTGTTTTTT. Translating gives CASSYSNGGKLFF.

The rearrangement joins TRBV4-1 to TRBJ2-7; D possibly corresponds to TRBD1 (6 bases). Germline V lookup: CDR1 MGHRA, CDR2 YSYEKL. CDR3 size: 16 residues. V lost 0 bases and J lost 1, with 13 bases in between. Here the CDR3 DNA reads TGCGCCAGCAGCCAAGATCCAGGACAGCCATCCTACGAGCAGTACTTC. This sequence encodes CASSQDPGQPSYEQYF.

This rearrangement joins TRBV10-3 to TRBJ1-1, with TRBD1 matching over 8 bases. The CDR3 totals 13 residues. Losses at the gene ends were 4 bases for V and 5 bases for J; bases not matched to a gene: 3. CDR1 and CDR2 (germline): ENHRY, SYGVKD. The CDR3 DNA reads TGTGCCATCAGTGCCGGACAGGGAACTGAAGCTTTCTTT. Residues: CAISAGQGTEAFF.

The chain employs TRBV30 and TRBJ2-7; the match to TRBD1 covers 8 bases. V dropped 1 base and J dropped 4; count of bases not matched to a gene: 6. The length of the CDR3 is 14 residues. Germline CDR1 GTSNPN, CDR2 SVGIG (reference sequence). The chain's CDR3 is CAWSGQGAWYEQYF. In DNA, the CDR3 is TGTGCCTGGAGTGGGCAGGGGGCATGGTACGAGCAGTACTTC.

The rearrangement joins TRBV7-2 to TRBJ2-1; tentative D call: TRBD2 (5 bases). CDR1 and CDR2 from the germline V gene are SGHTA and FQGNSA. The CDR3 has 14 residues. Trimming stripped 2 bases from V and 3 bases from J, with 8 bases between. CDR3: CASSLQRSYNEQFF. DNA for the CDR3: TGTGCCAGCAGCTTACAGCGGAGCTACAATGAGCAGTTCTTC. Using reference TRBV7-2 and TRBJ2-1 for the parts outside the CDR3, the full variable domain is GAGVSQSPSNKVTEKGKDVELRCDPISGHTALYWYRQSLGQGLEFLIYFQGNSAPDKSGLPSDRFSAERTGGSVSTLTIQRTQQEDSAVYLCASSLQRSYNEQFFGPGTRLTVL.

This clonotype was seen a handful of times. The chain couples TRBV20-1 to TRBJ1-6; D call uncertain. In germline, CDR1 is DFQATT, CDR2 SNEGSKA (reference sequence). V was clipped by 7 bases and J by 11 bases, with 18 bases between them. The CDR3 loop spans 13 amino acids. CDR3 loop: CSGNGGEHPPLHF. In nucleotides, the CDR3 is TGCAGTGGGAATGGTGGGGAACATCCACCCCTCCACTTT.

V usage is TRBV6-6 and J usage is TRBJ1-1, with D unclear. The CDR3 consists of 13 residues. Germline CDR1 reads MNHNY; CDR2 reads SVGAGI (reference sequence). Trimming cost V 4 bases and J 6 bases, with 12 bases left between them. CDR3: CASSFNMGAEAFF. For the CDR3, the DNA is TGTGCCAGCAGTTTTAACATGGGCGCTGAAGCTTTCTTT.

The V gene is TRBV5-1, the J gene TRBJ2-5; possibly TRBD2 for D (7 bases). Germline assignment: CDR1 SGHRS and CDR2 YFSETQ. Trimming stripped 4 bases from V and 11 bases from J, with 27 bases between. The CDR3 extends over 16 amino acids. The CDR3 DNA reads TGCGCCAGCAGCCCAGGGAGGGGGAATTTAAACAATGAGCAGTACTTC. Amino acids: CASSPGRGNLNNEQYF.

The J gene is TRBJ1-2, the V gene TRBV3-1; D uncertain. Between the trimmed V and J ends, which lost 5 bases and 3 bases, there was a span of 19 bases. Per the germline V gene, CDR1 is LGHDT and CDR2 is YNNKEL (reference sequence). This CDR3 contains 16 residues. The CDR3 spells CASSSIGSPNHYGYTF. The CDR3 DNA reads as TGTGCCAGCAGCTCGATCGGCTCCCCGAATCACTATGGCTACACCTTC.

This chain joins TRBV20-1 and TRBJ2-1, with D maybe TRBD2 (6 bases). Germline CDR1 DFQATT, CDR2 SNEGSKA (reference sequence). CDR3 length equals 15 residues. With 2 bases removed from V and 4 bases from J, the gap between germline ends came to 15 bases. CDR3 DNA sequence: TGCAGTGCTAGACTCCTGGGGACTCGGTACAATGAGCAGTTCTTC. This codes for CSARLLGTRYNEQFF.

This clonotype was seen a few times. This sequence joins TRBV27 and TRBJ2-7; 7 positions agree with TRBD2. The length of the CDR3 is 17 residues. V dropped 1 base and J dropped 3; count of bases not matched to a gene: 12. Germline loops: CDR1 MNHEY, CDR2 SMNVEV (reference sequence). CDR3 in amino acids: CASSLLGLPGGGYEQYF. CDR3 bases: TGTGCCAGCAGTTTATTGGGTTTACCTGGGGGGGGCTACGAGCAGTACTTC.

The V gene is TRBV11-2, the J gene TRBJ2-5; 8 nucleotides match TRBD2. Germline-derived CDR1 and CDR2 are SGHAT and FQNNGV. The junction had 8 bases not matched to a gene; V was cut back by 3 bases and J by 2 bases. The CDR3 sequence is 16 residues long. CDR3 residues: CASSFSSGSEQETQYF. The CDR3 DNA is TGTGCCAGCAGCTTTTCCAGCGGGAGTGAACAAGAGACCCAGTACTTC.

V is TRBV2 and J is TRBJ1-1, with D possibly matching TRBD1 (5 bases). The CDR3 is 15 residues long. The V and J ends lost 6 bases and 0 bases respectively, with 14 bases between them. The germline gives CDR1 SNHLY, CDR2 FYNNEI. The CDR3 nucleotides read TGTGCCAGCAGCCGCAACAGGTCCTTGAACACTGAAGCTTTCTTT. Protein sequence: CASSRNRSLNTEAFF.

The J gene is TRBJ2-5, the V gene TRBV20-1; D is unresolved. The closer fit of TRBJ2-7 to the DNA end suggests the J call may be wrong. The CDR3 totals 15 residues. Germline V lookup: CDR1 DFQATT, CDR2 SNEGSKA (reference sequence). The CDR3 spells CSARLSGELMYEQYF. CDR3 coding DNA: TGCAGTGCTAGACTCTCTGGTGAGCTTATGTACGAGCAGTACTTC.

V and J are TRBV5-1 and TRBJ2-1; the match to TRBD1 covers 8 bases. Germline CDR1 is SGHRS and CDR2 is YFSETQ. This CDR3 is built from 12 residues. Trimming took 2 bases from V and 12 from J; bases not matched to a gene: 4. Here the CDR3 DNA reads TGCGCCAGCAGCTTAGGACAGGGCGGGCAGTTCTTC. This encodes CASSLGQGGQFF.

The gene calls are TRBV10-2 and TRBJ2-1; 9 bases align to TRBD2. V was clipped by 1 base and J by 8 bases; unmatched bases: 9. This CDR3 region has 16 residues. Per the germline V gene, CDR1 is WSHSY and CDR2 is SAAADI. CDR3 protein: CASSEWVSGRGHEQFF. The CDR3 coding sequence is TGCGCCAGCAGTGAGTGGGTTAGCGGGAGAGGGCATGAGCAGTTCTTC.

The rearrangement uses TRBV5-1 and TRBJ1-5; D gene unclear. This CDR3 has 12 residues. Trimming took 8 bases from V and 4 from J, leaving 10 bases between them. Germline V gives CDR1 SGHRS, CDR2 YFSETQ. The CDR3 DNA sequence: TGCGCCAGGACGAACTGGAATCAGCCCCAGCATTTT. Residues: CARTNWNQPQHF.

This clonotype came up a few times. This chain joins TRBV20-1 and TRBJ2-3; D is unresolved. Trimming cost V 3 bases and J 5 bases, with 9 bases left between them. The CDR3 totals 12 residues. Germline-derived CDR1 and CDR2 are DFQATT and SNEGSKA (reference sequence). CDR3 protein: CSASKTVDTQYF. The CDR3 nucleotides read TGCAGTGCTAGCAAAACGGTAGATACGCAGTATTTT.

In the case of this clonotype: A much larger clone differs from this one at a single base, so this may be a read error. The chain combines TRBV12-3 or TRBV12-4 with TRBJ2-3; 7 nucleotides agree with TRBD1. This CDR3 contains 16 residues. Losses at the gene ends were 7 bases for V and 3 bases for J; bases not matched to a gene: 13. CDR3 DNA sequence: TGTGCCAGCACCATCGGACAGGACTCTCGAACAGATACGCAGTATTTT. It yields the protein CASTIGQDSRTDTQYF.

The genes are TRBV15 and TRBJ1-4; TRBD1 matches 8 bases. CDR1 and CDR2 (germline): LNHNV, YYDKDF (reference sequence). Unmatched junction bases numbered 7, after V lost 2 bases and J lost 8 bases. The CDR3 covers 15 residues. The CDR3 sequence is CATSRPTGGFEKLFF. The DNA of the CDR3 is TGTGCCACCAGCAGACCCACAGGGGGTTTCGAAAAACTGTTTTTT.

The rearrangement joins TRBV20-1 to TRBJ2-5; the D gene is possibly TRBD2 (6 bases). This CDR3 is built from 16 residues. Germline lookup yields CDR1 DFQATT and CDR2 SNEGSKA (reference sequence). With 6 bases removed from V and 2 bases from J, the gap between germline ends came to 22 bases. CDR3 protein: CSALLTGGPWQETQYF. Written as DNA, the CDR3 is TGCAGTGCACTGTTGACCGGAGGGCCGTGGCAAGAGACCCAGTACTTC.

V and J are TRBV5-1 and TRBJ2-3, with 9 bases aligning to TRBD2. V lost 4 bases and J lost 5; bases outside the gene matches: 11. CDR3 length: 16 residues. Germline CDR1 is SGHRS and CDR2 is YFSETQ. The CDR3 DNA follows: TGCGCCAGCAGCGGGTTAGCGGGAGTCGCTCGAGATACGCAGTATTTT. Translating it yields CASSGLAGVARDTQYF.

This clonotype was detected a few times. The V and J genes are TRBV5-1 and TRBJ2-1, with D uncertain. The CDR3 totals 14 residues. V was trimmed by 3 bases and J by 9 bases, leaving 16 bases between them. Germline lookup yields CDR1 SGHRS and CDR2 YFSETQ. This CDR3 reads CASSSTGTSSEQFF. DNA for the CDR3: TGCGCCAGCAGCTCGACCGGAACGTCCAGTGAGCAGTTCTTC.

This clonotype was detected many times. The CDR3 sequence is CASSDASEAFF. The CDR3 DNA reads as TGTGCCAGCAGTGACGCCTCTGAAGCTTTCTTT. The J gene is TRBJ1-1, the V gene TRBV6-1; D is unresolved. Trimming removed 3 bases at V and 6 bases at J, with 5 bases between. This CDR3 has 11 amino acids. Looked up from germline, CDR1 is MNHNS and CDR2 is SASEGT.

This clonotype has more than one count but fewer than ten. V and J are TRBV9 and TRBJ2-7; D might be TRBD2 (6 bases). The CDR3 has 13 residues. Between the trimmed V and J ends, which lost 0 bases and 6 bases, there was a span of 10 bases. CDR1 and CDR2 from the germline V gene are SGDLS and YYNGEE. Written as DNA, the CDR3 is TGTGCCAGCAGCGTAGGGCCCGGGAGCGAGCAGTACTTC. Its protein is CASSVGPGSEQYF.

The V call is TRBV6-1, the J call TRBJ2-1; D not certain. CDR3 size: 15 residues. Germline V lookup: CDR1 MNHNS, CDR2 SASEGT. The V and J ends lost 2 bases and 0 bases respectively, with 8 bases between them. This CDR3 reads CASSENGFSYNEQFF. The DNA of the CDR3 is TGTGCCAGCAGTGAAAACGGGTTCTCCTACAATGAGCAGTTCTTC.

The chain links TRBV27 to TRBJ2-1; unclear D gene. Deletions cut 6 bases from V and 8 bases from J, with 14 bases between. Germline CDR1 is MNHEY and CDR2 is SMNVEV (reference sequence). CDR3 size: 13 residues. The chain's CDR3 is CASSHINLDEQFF. The CDR3 DNA reads TGTGCCAGCAGCCATATAAATTTAGATGAGCAGTTCTTC.

This clonotype has just a few counts. The DNA of the CDR3 is TGTGCCATCAGTGAGTCCCGGGGGCCGAGCAATCAGCCCCAGCATTTT. Protein product: CAISESRGPSNQPQHF. The chain recombines TRBV10-3 with TRBJ1-5; the D gene is possibly TRBD1 (6 bases). Trimming removed 0 bases from V and 1 base from J, with 10 bases in between. The CDR3 runs 16 residues. Looked up from germline, CDR1 is ENHRY and CDR2 is SYGVKD.

This clonotype was found a few times. The J gene is TRBJ2-3, the V gene TRBV5-1, with 9 bases identical to TRBD2. The junction had 11 bases not matched to a gene; V was cut back by 7 bases and J by 5 bases. The CDR3 consists of 15 residues. The V gene's germline CDR1 is SGHRS and CDR2 YFSETQ. DNA for the CDR3: TGCGCCAGCTACTCGGTAGCGGGGGCAATAGATACGCAGTATTTT. Protein product: CASYSVAGAIDTQYF. Looking up the rest from reference TRBV5-1 and TRBJ2-3 gives the full variable domain: KAGVTQTPRYLIKTRGQQVTLSCSPISGHRSVSWYQQTPGQGLQFLFEYFSETQRNKGNFPGRFSGRQFSNSRSEMNVSTLELGDSALYLCASYSVAGAIDTQYFGPGTRLTVL.

This clonotype has just a few counts. V gene TRBV5-6 combines with J gene TRBJ2-7, with 7 nucleotides matching TRBD1. This CDR3 contains 15 residues. From germline, CDR1 is SGHDT and CDR2 YYEEEE. V lost 4 bases, J lost 3 bases, and 10 bases stayed unmatched. The CDR3 region has the DNA TGTGCCAGCAGCCCCGGTCCGGGACAGATCTACGAGCAGTACTTC. Residues: CASSPGPGQIYEQYF.

The V and J genes are TRBV20-1 and TRBJ1-6, with 7 positions matching TRBD1. CDR3 size: 19 residues. The germline V gene encodes CDR1 DFQATT and CDR2 SNEGSKA (reference sequence). The V gene end was trimmed by 2 bases and the J gene end by 0 bases; junction bases not matched to a gene: 13. CDR3 bases: TGCAGTGCTAGATCAGGGGGGGCCCGCTTAAGCTCCTATAATTCACCCCTCCACTTT. The encoded protein is CSARSGGARLSSYNSPLHF.